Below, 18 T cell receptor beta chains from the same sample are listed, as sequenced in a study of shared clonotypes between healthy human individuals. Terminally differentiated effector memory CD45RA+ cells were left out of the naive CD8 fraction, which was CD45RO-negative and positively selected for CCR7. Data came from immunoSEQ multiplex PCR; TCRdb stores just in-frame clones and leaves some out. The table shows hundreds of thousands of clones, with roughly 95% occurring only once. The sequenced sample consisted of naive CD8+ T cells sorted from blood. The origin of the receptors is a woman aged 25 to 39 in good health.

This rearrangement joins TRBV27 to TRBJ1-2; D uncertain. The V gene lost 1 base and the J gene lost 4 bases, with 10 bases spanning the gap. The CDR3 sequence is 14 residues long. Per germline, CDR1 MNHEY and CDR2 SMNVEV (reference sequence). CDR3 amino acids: CASSLYGSSYGYTF. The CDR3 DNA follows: TGTGCCAGCAGTTTATATGGTAGCAGCTATGGCTACACCTTC.

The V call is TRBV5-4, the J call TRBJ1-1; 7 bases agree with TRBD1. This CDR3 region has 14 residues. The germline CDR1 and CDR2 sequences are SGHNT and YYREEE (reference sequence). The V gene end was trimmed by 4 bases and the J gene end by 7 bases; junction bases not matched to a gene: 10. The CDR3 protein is CASSPHYNRGEAFF. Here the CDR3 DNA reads TGTGCCAGCAGCCCGCATTATAACAGGGGTGAAGCTTTCTTT. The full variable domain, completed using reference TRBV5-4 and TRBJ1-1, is ETGVTQSPTHLIKTRGQQVTLRCSSQSGHNTVSWYQQALGQGPQFIFQYYREEENGRGNFPPRFSGLQFPNYSSELNVNALELDDSALYLCASSPHYNRGEAFFGQGTRLTVV.

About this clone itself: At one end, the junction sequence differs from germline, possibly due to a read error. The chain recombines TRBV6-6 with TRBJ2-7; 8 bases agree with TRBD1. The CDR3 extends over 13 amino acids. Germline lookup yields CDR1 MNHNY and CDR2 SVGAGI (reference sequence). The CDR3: CASSYSIEGQENF. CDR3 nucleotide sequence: TGTGCCAGCAGTTACTCGATAGAGGGACAGGAAAACTTC.

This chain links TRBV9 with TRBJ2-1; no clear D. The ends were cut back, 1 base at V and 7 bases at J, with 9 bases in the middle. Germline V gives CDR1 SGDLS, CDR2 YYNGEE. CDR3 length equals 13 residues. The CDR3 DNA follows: TGTGCCAGCAGCGTAACGGACCTGAATGAGCAGTTCTTC. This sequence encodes CASSVTDLNEQFF.

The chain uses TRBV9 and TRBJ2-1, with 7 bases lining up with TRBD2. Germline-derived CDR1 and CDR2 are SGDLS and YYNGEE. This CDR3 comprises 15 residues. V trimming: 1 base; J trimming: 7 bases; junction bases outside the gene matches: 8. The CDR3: CASSVLSGIGNEQFF. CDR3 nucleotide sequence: TGTGCCAGCAGCGTATTAAGCGGGATCGGGAATGAGCAGTTCTTC.

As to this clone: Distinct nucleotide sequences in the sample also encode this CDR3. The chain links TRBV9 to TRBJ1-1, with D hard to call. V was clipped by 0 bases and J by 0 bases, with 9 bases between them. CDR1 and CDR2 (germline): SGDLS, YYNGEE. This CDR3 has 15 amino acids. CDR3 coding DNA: TGTGCCAGCAGCGTAGAGGGCGACCTGAACACTGAAGCTTTCTTT. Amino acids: CASSVEGDLNTEAFF.

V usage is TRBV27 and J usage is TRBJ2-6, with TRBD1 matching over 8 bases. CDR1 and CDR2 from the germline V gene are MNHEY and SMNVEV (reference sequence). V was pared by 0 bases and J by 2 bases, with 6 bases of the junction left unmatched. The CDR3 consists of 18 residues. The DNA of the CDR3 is TGTGCCAGCAGTTTATCAGGTTGGACAGGGACTGGGGCCAACGTCCTGACTTTC. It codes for CASSLSGWTGTGANVLTF.

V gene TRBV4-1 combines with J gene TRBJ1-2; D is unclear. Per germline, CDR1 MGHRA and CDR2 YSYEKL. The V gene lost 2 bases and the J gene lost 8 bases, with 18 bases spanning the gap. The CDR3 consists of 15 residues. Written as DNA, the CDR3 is TGCGCCAGCAGCCAATTGGGCCTTTGGAATTACGGCTACACCTTC. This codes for CASSQLGLWNYGYTF.

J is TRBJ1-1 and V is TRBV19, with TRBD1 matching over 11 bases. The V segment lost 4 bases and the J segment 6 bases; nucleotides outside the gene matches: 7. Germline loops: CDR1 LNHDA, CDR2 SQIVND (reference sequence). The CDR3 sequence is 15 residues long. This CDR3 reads CASSTPGQGVSEAFF. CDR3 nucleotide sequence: TGTGCCAGTAGTACTCCGGGACAGGGGGTATCTGAAGCTTTCTTT. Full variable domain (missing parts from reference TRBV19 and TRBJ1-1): DGGITQSPKYLFRKEGQNVTLSCEQNLNHDAMYWYRQDPGQGLRLIYYSQIVNDFQKGDIAEGYSVSREKKESFPLTVTSAQKNPTAFYLCASSTPGQGVSEAFFGQGTRLTVV.

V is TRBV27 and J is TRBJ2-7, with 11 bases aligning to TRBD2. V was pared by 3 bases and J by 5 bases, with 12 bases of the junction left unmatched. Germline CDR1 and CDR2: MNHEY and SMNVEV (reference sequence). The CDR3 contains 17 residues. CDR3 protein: CASSFGVAGGPYDEQYF. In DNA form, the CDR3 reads TGTGCCAGCAGTTTTGGTGTAGCGGGAGGGCCTTATGACGAGCAGTACTTC.

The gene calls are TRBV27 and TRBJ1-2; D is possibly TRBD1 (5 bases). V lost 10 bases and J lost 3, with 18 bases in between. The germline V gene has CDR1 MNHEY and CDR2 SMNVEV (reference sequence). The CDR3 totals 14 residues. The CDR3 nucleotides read TGTGCCACCTCGACGGGGGGAGAGGACTATGGCTACACCTTC. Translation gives CATSTGGEDYGYTF.

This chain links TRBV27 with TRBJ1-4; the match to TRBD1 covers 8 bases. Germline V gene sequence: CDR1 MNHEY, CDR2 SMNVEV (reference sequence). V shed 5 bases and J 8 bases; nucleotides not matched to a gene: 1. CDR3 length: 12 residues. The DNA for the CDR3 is TGTGCCAGCAGTCGGACAGGGGAAAAACTGTTTTTT. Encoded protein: CASSRTGEKLFF.

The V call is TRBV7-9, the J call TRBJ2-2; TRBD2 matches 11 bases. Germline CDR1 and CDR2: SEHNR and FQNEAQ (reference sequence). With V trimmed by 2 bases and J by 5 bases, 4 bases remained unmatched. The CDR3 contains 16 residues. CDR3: CASSLLAGGPTGELFF. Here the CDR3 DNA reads TGTGCCAGCAGCTTATTAGCGGGAGGGCCGACCGGGGAGCTGTTTTTT.

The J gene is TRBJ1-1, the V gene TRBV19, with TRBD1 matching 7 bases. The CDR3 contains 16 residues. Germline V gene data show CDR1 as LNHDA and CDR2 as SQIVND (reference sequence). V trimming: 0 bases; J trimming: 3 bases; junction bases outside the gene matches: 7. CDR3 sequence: CASSIDPEQGYTEAFF. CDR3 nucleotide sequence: TGTGCCAGTAGTATAGACCCAGAACAGGGGTACACTGAAGCTTTCTTT.

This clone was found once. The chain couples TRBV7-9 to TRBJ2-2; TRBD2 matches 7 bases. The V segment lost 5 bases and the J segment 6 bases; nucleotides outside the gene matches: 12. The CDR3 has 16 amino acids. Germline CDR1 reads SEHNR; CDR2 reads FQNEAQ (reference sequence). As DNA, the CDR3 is TGTGCCAGCAGCCATCCGGGGCGGGAGAAAGCCGGGGAGCTGTTTTTT. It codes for CASSHPGREKAGELFF.

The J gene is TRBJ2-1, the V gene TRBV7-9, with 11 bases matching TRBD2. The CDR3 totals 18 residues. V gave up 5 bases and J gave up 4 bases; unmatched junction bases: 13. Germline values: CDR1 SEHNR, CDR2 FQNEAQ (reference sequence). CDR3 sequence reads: CASSPQTSGKAYYNEQFF. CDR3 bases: TGTGCCAGCAGCCCCCAGACTAGCGGGAAGGCATATTACAATGAGCAGTTCTTC. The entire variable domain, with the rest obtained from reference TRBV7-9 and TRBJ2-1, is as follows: DTGVSQNPRHKITKRGQNVTFRCDPISEHNRLYWYRQTLGQGPEFLTYFQNEAQLEKSRLLSDRFSAERPKGSFSTLEIQRTEQGDSAMYLCASSPQTSGKAYYNEQFFGPGTRLTVL.

CDR3 residues: CASSVGLAGWAEQYF. The CDR3 bases are TGTGCCAGTAGTGTCGGACTAGCGGGATGGGCCGAGCAGTACTTC. The chain links TRBV19 to TRBJ2-7; 12 bases map to TRBD2. The CDR3 spans 15 residues. Germline trimming cut 5 bases from V and 6 bases from J; bases unmatched to any gene: 8. CDR1 is LNHDA, CDR2 SQIVND, per germline (reference sequence).

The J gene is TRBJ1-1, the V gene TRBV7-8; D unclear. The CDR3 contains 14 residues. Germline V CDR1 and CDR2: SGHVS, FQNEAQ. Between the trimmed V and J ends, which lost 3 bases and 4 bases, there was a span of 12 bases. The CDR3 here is CASSLANPGTEAFF. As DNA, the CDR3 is TGTGCCAGCAGCTTGGCTAACCCCGGCACTGAAGCTTTCTTT.